The following is a T cell receptor (beta chain) sequence with its context. The data are from a study of blood T cell repertoires in COVID-19. The V segment lost 3 bases and the J segment 0 bases; nucleotides outside the gene matches: 7. Germline V CDR1 and CDR2: SEHNR, FQNEAQ (reference sequence). The CDR3 consists of 16 residues. Clones were read by immunoSEQ multiplex PCR, and TCRdb kept only the in-frame ones, dropping some. The data contain 100,000 to 130,000 clones, about 91% of them singletons. The origin of this receptor is a man in his fifties with active or convalescent COVID-19. Sequences were obtained from peripheral blood. J is TRBJ2-7 and V is TRBV7-9; TRBD2 matches at 8 bases. The DNA of the CDR3 is TGTGCCAGCAGCTTCCGCACAGCGGGAGACTCCTACGAGCAGTACTTC. Translated: CASSFRTAGDSYEQYF.